This T cell receptor beta chain was identified in a study of cytotoxic CD8 clonotypes in ibrutinib-treated CLL. Broader study findings: Higher clonality was seen at ibrutinib response and a return toward baseline at progression.

On this clone itself: What it binds is not known.

Germline V lookup: CDR1 LNHNV, CDR2 YYDKDF (reference sequence). V lost 2 bases to trimming and J lost 7 bases; unmatched junction nucleotides: 3. The CDR3 consists of 13 residues. The assay was immunoSEQ multiplex PCR, and TCRdb's table has in-frame clones only and misses some. Of about 130,000 clones listed, around three quarters are singletons. For TCR beta libraries, about 2 micrograms of genomic DNA were obtained from cryopreserved PBMCs. The sample here was PBMCs, taken after 12 months of ibrutinib treatment. This TCR was recovered from a human donor with chronic lymphocytic leukemia. V is TRBV15 and J is TRBJ2-5; TRBD2 matches at 8 bases. The CDR3 loop reads CATSRPAGGTQYF. DNA for the CDR3: TGTGCCACCAGCAGACCGGCGGGGGGGACCCAGTACTTC.